The clone carrying this T cell receptor beta chain came up many times. Its antigen is not identified. RNA transcripts were the template for amplifying TCR beta CDR3 regions. A first-round RT-PCR of the TCR CDR3 used the HTBI primer set. One entry per CDR3 protein, called by TCRdb with MiXCR from the multiplex PCR reads. This sample yields roughly 740,000 distinct CDR3 sequences, of which about 15% are seen a single time; under 8.5% belongs to the top ten. This entry comes from a study of T cells in Graves' hyperthyroidism and ophthalmopathy. Broader study findings: In the analysis, a 13 V-J model separated ophthalmopathy from stable hyperthyroidism.

Exclusion criteria comprised uncontrolled infection, other autoimmune disease, pregnancy or lactation. The V gene lost 1 base and the J gene lost 9 bases, with 19 bases spanning the gap. This CDR3 comprises 17 residues. Per the germline V gene, CDR1 is SGHNT and CDR2 is YENEEA. Material for sequencing was blood. The V call is TRBV11-3, the J call TRBJ1-6; no definite D call. This clonotype was obtained from a man aged 18 to 29 with Graves' hyperthyroidism. CDR3 in DNA: TGTGCCAGCAGCTTAGCAACGGAGACCCGTCGCGGTTCACCCCTCCACTTT. The encoded protein is CASSLATETRRGSPLHF.